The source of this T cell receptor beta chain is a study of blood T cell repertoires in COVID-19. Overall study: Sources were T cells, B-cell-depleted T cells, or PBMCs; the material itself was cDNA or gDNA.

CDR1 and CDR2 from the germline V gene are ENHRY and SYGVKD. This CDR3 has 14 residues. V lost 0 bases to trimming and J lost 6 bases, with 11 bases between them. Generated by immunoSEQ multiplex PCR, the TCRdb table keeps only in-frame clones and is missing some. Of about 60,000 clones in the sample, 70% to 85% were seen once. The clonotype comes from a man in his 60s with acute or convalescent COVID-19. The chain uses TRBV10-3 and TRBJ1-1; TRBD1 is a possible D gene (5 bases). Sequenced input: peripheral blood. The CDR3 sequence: CAISESGGGPEAFF. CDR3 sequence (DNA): TGTGCCATCAGTGAGTCGGGGGGGGGACCTGAAGCTTTCTTT.